This T cell receptor beta chain came from a study of neoadjuvant anti-PD-1 for oral cavity cancer (dated by TCRdb to 2020 to 2023). Context from the whole study: Before undergoing curative-intent surgical resection, most patients got three to four biweekly nivolumab doses at 3 mg/kg. For patients who did not progress, a fourth nivolumab dose was given around day 43, followed by definitive surgical resection on days 50-56. Under RECIST 1.1, patients with complete response, partial response or stable disease were classed as responders, and patients with progression were classed as non-responders. The parent correlative cohort had approximately twelve patients and a response rate of over 25%.

The investigation overall reported the following: The TCR analyses had only a few patients in each response group, and the authors called for validation in larger cohorts. Higher pretreatment blood Treg/Th17 ratios correlated with higher pretreatment blood TCRbeta clonality and lower post-treatment tumor TCRbeta clonality. After neoadjuvant nivolumab, non-responders showed significantly higher T cell clonality (Gini index) in PBMCs than responders did.

PBMC libraries used mostly approximately 500 ng of input genomic DNA for deep sequencing, with six replicates per sample. Following the manufacturer's instructions, the team built TCRbeta libraries using the immunoSEQ hsTCRbeta kit. The completed libraries were mixed into a single pool at 3 nM, then sequenced with an Illumina NovaSeq 6000 S4 flow cell. The study's own analysis went as follows. Raw data preprocessing and quality control were performed with the immunoSEQ Analyzer. The analysis was restricted to productive rearrangements, with each unique CDR3 amino acid sequence defining a clonotype. Repertoire clonality was estimated as the Gini-Simpson index, computed with the R package tcR. Gini indices were compared with Student's t test, and associations with tumor size change were assessed by Pearson correlation. TCRdb obtained this table from immuneACCESS and retained in-frame rearrangements with V and J assigned. These tables miss some clones; where compared with another copy, unresolved V genes account for less than half of the shortfall, and the remainder is unexplained. D and trimming were read from the DNA, whereas the V and J calls and clone size are those reported in that table. This sample has roughly 15,000 clones in its table, and 71% of those were observed once. The top ten clones comprise 2.5% to 3% of the sample.

This clone came up a few times. Its cognate antigen has yet to be identified. Base-call qualities are not available, and no considerably larger clone is one nucleotide away. The time point tag for this specimen amounts to: after neoadjuvant nivolumab, at surgical resection. The patients had newly diagnosed stage II-IVA oral cavity squamous cell carcinoma and had not received any prior systemic or radiation treatment. The cohort was made up of patients with locally advanced, HPV-negative oral cavity squamous cell carcinoma. Peripheral blood mononuclear cells were analyzed directly and were not maintained or expanded in culture. The samples were obtained from a longitudinal correlative study of a single-arm phase II trial testing neoadjuvant nivolumab in oral cavity squamous cell carcinoma. Subject-matched pre- and post-treatment PBMCs and tumors from three responders and three non-responders underwent genomic DNA-based TCRbeta sequencing. Peripheral blood mononuclear cells were collected before nivolumab treatment and were collected again after treatment, at the time of surgery. The Maxwell RSC DNA from Cells kit was used to extract genomic DNA from PBMCs.

The starting material was PBMCs, obtained after nivolumab (anti-PD-1) treatment. This clonotype was sampled from a person between 40 and 79 years old with oral cavity squamous cell carcinoma.

The CDR3 reads CAISEGTGDTQYF. The DNA is as follows: TGTGCCATCAGTGAAGGGACAGGAGATACGCAGTATTTT. The receptor chain draws on TRBV10-3 and TRBJ2-3; TRBD1 matches 8 bases in the middle. The cysteine opens and the phenylalanine closes a CDR3 of 13 amino acids. Only the CDR3 portion is preserved as DNA: 39 bases, with reading frame beginning at the first base. Via the germline V gene, CDR1 is ENHRY and CDR2 SYGVKD. The germline V and J ends show losses of 3 bases and 5 bases respectively, and no gene match explains 1 base of the junction.